The next 15 T cell receptor beta chains were all read from a single sample in a study of naive and memory T cell subsets. The study, taken as a whole, reports: Naive repertoires, especially CD8, held a few larger clonotypes, possibly memory cells re-expressing CD45RA.

No antigens are known for them. The beta constant-region primer was an equimolar mix of two oligonucleotides covering TRBC1 and TRBC2. Ligated cDNA was amplified by four rounds of PCR with nested alpha and beta constant-region primers and SP2. TCRdb fed the UMI-ligation and nested PCR reads into MiXCR, producing one record per CDR3 protein. The sample contains about 150,000 distinct CDR3 sequences, roughly 23% of which appear only once. The specimen was naive CD4+ T cells from blood. These receptors were collected from a human donor in good health.

The CDR3 reads CASSYSRRLNTGELFF. The CDR3 DNA follows: TGTGCCAGCAGTTATAGCCGACGGTTAAACACCGGGGAGCTGTTTTTT. V and J are TRBV6-2 or TRBV6-3 and TRBJ2-2; D unresolved. Germline V gene lookup returns CDR1 MNHEY and CDR2 SVGEGT. This CDR3 region has 16 residues. The V end was cut by 3 bases, the J end by 2 bases, with 13 bases between.

The chain combines TRBV12-3 or TRBV12-4 with TRBJ1-2; D ambiguous. V was trimmed by 6 bases and J by 6 bases, leaving 23 bases between them. The CDR3 sequence is 16 residues long. Here the CDR3 DNA reads TGTGCCAGCAGAACCCTAGAGGGTGTAGGGTTTAATGGCTACACCTTC. It translates to CASRTLEGVGFNGYTF.

The rearrangement uses TRBV5-1 and TRBJ2-1, with TRBD2 matching over 11 bases. The CDR3 consists of 17 residues. The germline V gene has CDR1 SGHRS and CDR2 YFSETQ. The junction had 6 bases not matched to a gene; V was cut back by 4 bases and J by 0 bases. The CDR3 coding sequence is TGCGCCAGCAGCACCGGACTAGCGGGCCTCTCCTACAATGAGCAGTTCTTC. It is translated as CASSTGLAGLSYNEQFF. Variable domain in full (rest from reference TRBV5-1 and TRBJ2-1): KAGVTQTPRYLIKTRGQQVTLSCSPISGHRSVSWYQQTPGQGLQFLFEYFSETQRNKGNFPGRFSGRQFSNSRSEMNVSTLELGDSALYLCASSTGLAGLSYNEQFFGPGTRLTVL.

This rearrangement joins TRBV12-3 or TRBV12-4 to TRBJ2-5; a possible D gene is TRBD1 (6 bases). Trimming stripped 4 bases from V and 1 base from J, with 19 bases between. The CDR3 sequence is 17 residues long. This chain's CDR3 is CASSSRGVGGPQETQYF. DNA of the CDR3: TGTGCCAGCAGTTCCCGTGGCGTTGGGGGCCCCCAAGAGACCCAGTACTTC.

This clonotype was picked up many times. The V and J genes are TRBV7-3 and TRBJ2-3; TRBD2 matches 9 bases. The V and J ends lost 3 bases and 3 bases, in that order; junction bases with no gene match: 7. CDR3 length: 16 amino acids. Germline V gene sequence: CDR1 SGHTA, CDR2 FQGTGA. Here the CDR3 DNA reads TGTGCCAGCAGCTTCTCTCCGGGACTAGCAACAGATACGCAGTATTTT. As protein: CASSFSPGLATDTQYF.

V and J are TRBV18 and TRBJ2-2, with D tentatively TRBD1 (5 bases). Per the germline V gene, CDR1 is KGHSH and CDR2 is LQKENI. With 4 bases removed from V and 1 base from J, the gap between germline ends came to 7 bases. The CDR3 covers 14 residues. CDR3 DNA: TGTGCCAGCTCACTTGGACAGAACACCGGGGAGCTGTTTTTT. Translated, it gives CASSLGQNTGELFF.

A single count supports this clonotype. This sequence joins TRBV7-9 and TRBJ2-3, with D possibly TRBD2 on 6 matching bases. Germline loops: CDR1 SEHNR, CDR2 FQNEAQ (reference sequence). The CDR3 runs to 17 residues. V shed 5 bases and J shed 0 bases, with 18 bases lying between them. The CDR3 DNA sequence: TGTGCCAGCAGCCCCCGGGTGGTAGCGGCAAGCACAGATACGCAGTATTTT. This sequence encodes CASSPRVVAASTDTQYF.

The rearrangement links TRBV6-5 to TRBJ2-2, with unresolved D. Germline V CDR1 and CDR2: MNHEY, SVGAGI. V was clipped by 7 bases and J by 5 bases, with 8 bases between them. There are 12 residues in the CDR3. The CDR3 DNA reads as TGTGCCAGCAATCCCAGGACCGGGGAGCTGTTTTTT. This encodes CASNPRTGELFF.

This sequence joins TRBV4-1 and TRBJ2-5; D may correspond to TRBD1 or TRBD2 (5 bases each). The V gene lost 0 bases and the J gene lost 3 bases, with 11 bases spanning the gap. Looked up from germline, CDR1 is MGHRA and CDR2 is YSYEKL. The CDR3 has 15 residues. The CDR3 DNA reads as TGCGCCAGCAGCCAAGATCTGGGGACCGAAGAGACCCAGTACTTC. Amino acid sequence: CASSQDLGTEETQYF.

This clonotype has a handful of counts. CDR3 in amino acids: CASSPERAQPQHF. Here the CDR3 DNA reads TGTGCCAGCAGTCCCGAAAGAGCTCAGCCCCAGCATTTT. This rearrangement joins TRBV28 to TRBJ1-5, with unresolved D. Germline V CDR1 and CDR2: MDHEN, SYDVKM. V was trimmed by 5 bases and J by 6 bases, leaving 11 bases between them. The CDR3 covers 13 residues.

This clonotype was detected many times. The rearrangement links TRBV29-1 to TRBJ2-7, with 10 bases fitting TRBD1. V was clipped by 5 bases and J by 6 bases; unmatched bases: 4. Germline V lookup: CDR1 SQVTM, CDR2 ANQGSEA. The CDR3 covers 12 residues. The CDR3 region is CSVRQGAGEQYF. For the CDR3, the DNA is TGCAGCGTTCGACAGGGGGCCGGCGAGCAGTACTTC.

The gene calls are TRBV6-2 or TRBV6-3 and TRBJ2-6; 8 bases are a match to TRBD1. Per germline, CDR1 MNHEY and CDR2 SVGEGT. The CDR3 is made up of 19 amino acids. V shed 6 bases and J 0 bases; nucleotides not matched to a gene: 13. In DNA form, the CDR3 reads TGTGCCAGCAGCCCCACACCGGGACAGGTCCTCTCTGGGGCCAACGTCCTGACTTTC. Its translation: CASSPTPGQVLSGANVLTF.

This clonotype was seen a handful of times. The V call is TRBV9, the J call TRBJ2-3; the D is unclear. CDR1 SGDLS and CDR2 YYNGEE come from the germline V gene. The V end was cut by 0 bases, the J end by 4 bases, with 6 bases between. The CDR3 contains 13 residues. Written as DNA, the CDR3 is TGTGCCAGCAGCGTAGTCAGTCCAGATACGCAGTATTTT. It yields the protein CASSVVSPDTQYF.

The chain couples TRBV20-1 to TRBJ1-6; D unclear. This CDR3 is built from 14 residues. The germline V and J ends were trimmed by 3 bases and 8 bases, with 14 bases remaining between them. CDR1 and CDR2 (germline): DFQATT, SNEGSKA (reference sequence). This CDR3 is CSARLRLSDSPLHF. CDR3 coding DNA: TGCAGTGCTAGGCTCCGGCTGTCGGATTCACCCCTCCACTTT.

The rearrangement uses TRBV6-5 and TRBJ1-1; D call uncertain. Germline loops: CDR1 MNHEY, CDR2 SVGAGI. This CDR3 has 14 amino acids. Trimming shortened V by 1 base and J by 6 bases, and 12 bases separated the two germline ends. The chain's CDR3 is CASSYLRGVAEAFF. The DNA for the CDR3 is TGTGCCAGCAGTTACTTACGTGGGGTCGCTGAAGCTTTCTTT.